This TCR beta chain was obtained from a study of T cell responses to AZD1222 COVID-19 vaccine. Study outcomes and limitations: White British people made up most donors, females outnumbered males, and clonal diversity was possibly underestimated.

The repertoire was sequenced with immunoSEQ multiplex PCR; TCRdb's copy has only in-frame clones and lacks some. The repertoire consists of approximately 97,000 clones, with around 86% occurring once and the leading ten covering approximately 5.1%. As for this clone: The antigen is not known.

J lost 6 bases, V lost 0 bases, and 7 bases had no gene match. CDR1 and CDR2 from the germline V gene are LGHNA and YSLEER. The CDR3 loop spans 15 amino acids. Sequences were derived from peripheral blood, sampled on day 0 of AZD1222 vaccination. The TCR originated in an adult in good health. This sequence joins TRBV4-3 and TRBJ2-7; the match to TRBD1 covers 8 bases. CDR3 coding DNA: TGCGCCAGCAGCCAAGATCGGGGCAGGGGGCTCGAGCAGTACTTC. Its protein product is CASSQDRGRGLEQYF.